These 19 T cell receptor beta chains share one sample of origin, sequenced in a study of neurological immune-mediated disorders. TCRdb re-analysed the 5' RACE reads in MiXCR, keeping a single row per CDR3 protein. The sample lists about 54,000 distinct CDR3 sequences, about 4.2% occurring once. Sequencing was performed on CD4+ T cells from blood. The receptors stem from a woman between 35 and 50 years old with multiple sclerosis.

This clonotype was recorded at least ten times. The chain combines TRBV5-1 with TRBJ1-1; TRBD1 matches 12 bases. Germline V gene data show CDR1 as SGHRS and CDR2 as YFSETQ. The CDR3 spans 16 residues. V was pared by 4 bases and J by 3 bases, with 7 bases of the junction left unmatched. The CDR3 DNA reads TGCGCCAGCAGCGACGGGACAGGGGGCCGGGACACTGAAGCTTTCTTT. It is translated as CASSDGTGGRDTEAFF.

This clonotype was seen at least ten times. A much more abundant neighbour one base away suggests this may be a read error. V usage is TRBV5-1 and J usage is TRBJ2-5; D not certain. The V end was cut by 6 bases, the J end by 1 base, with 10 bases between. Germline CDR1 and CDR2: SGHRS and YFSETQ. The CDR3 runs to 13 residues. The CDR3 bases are TGCGCCAGCAACTTTTCGGCCCAAGAGACCCAGTACTTC. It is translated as CASNFSAQETQYF.

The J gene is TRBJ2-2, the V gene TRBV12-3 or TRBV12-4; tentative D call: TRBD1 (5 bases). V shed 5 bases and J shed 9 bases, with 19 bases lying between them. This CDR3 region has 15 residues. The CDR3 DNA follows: TGTGCCAGCAGTGACAGTGGCAGCTTTACCTGGGAGCTGTTTTTT. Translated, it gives CASSDSGSFTWELFF.

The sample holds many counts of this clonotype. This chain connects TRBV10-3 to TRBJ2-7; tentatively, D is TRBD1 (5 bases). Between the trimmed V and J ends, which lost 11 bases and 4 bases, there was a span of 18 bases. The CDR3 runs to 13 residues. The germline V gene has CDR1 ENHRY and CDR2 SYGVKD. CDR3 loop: CAVRQFQSYEQYF. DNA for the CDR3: TGTGCCGTCCGACAGTTTCAGTCTTACGAGCAGTACTTC.

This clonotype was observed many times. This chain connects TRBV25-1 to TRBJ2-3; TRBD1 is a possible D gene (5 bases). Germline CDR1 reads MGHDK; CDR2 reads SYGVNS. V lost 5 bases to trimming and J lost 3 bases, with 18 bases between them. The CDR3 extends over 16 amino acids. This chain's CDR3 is CASSNGVIQGTDTQYF. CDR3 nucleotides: TGTGCCAGCAGTAATGGGGTAATCCAGGGAACAGATACGCAGTATTTT.

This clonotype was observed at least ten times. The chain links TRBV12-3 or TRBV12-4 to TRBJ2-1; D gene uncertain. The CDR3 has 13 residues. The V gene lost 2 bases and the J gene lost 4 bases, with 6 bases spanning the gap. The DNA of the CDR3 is TGTGCCAGCAGTTTAAACAGTTACAATGAGCAGTTCTTC. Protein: CASSLNSYNEQFF.

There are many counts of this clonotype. CDR3 sequence reads: CAIRDRYNEQFF. The CDR3 DNA sequence: TGTGCCATCAGGGACAGGTACAATGAGCAGTTCTTC. The J gene is TRBJ2-1, the V gene TRBV10-3; TRBD1 aligns across 7 bases. This CDR3 has 12 residues. CDR1 ENHRY and CDR2 SYGVKD come from the germline V gene. Trimming removed 6 bases from V and 4 bases from J; junction bases left unmatched: 0.

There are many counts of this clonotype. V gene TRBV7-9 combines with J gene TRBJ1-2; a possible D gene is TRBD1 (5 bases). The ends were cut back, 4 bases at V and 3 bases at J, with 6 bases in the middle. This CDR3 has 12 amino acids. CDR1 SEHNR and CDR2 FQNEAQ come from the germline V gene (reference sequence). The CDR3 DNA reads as TGTGCCAGCAGCTCGACAGACTATGGCTACACCTTC. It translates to CASSSTDYGYTF.

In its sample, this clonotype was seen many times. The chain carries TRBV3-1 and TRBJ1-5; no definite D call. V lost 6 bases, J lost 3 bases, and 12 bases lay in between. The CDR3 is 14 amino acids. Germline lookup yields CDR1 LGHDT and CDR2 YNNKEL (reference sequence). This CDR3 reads CASSLREDNQPQHF. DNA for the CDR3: TGTGCCAGCAGTCTCCGGGAAGACAATCAGCCCCAGCATTTT. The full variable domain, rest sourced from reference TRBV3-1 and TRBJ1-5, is DTAVSQTPKYLVTQMGNDKSIKCEQNLGHDTMYWYKQDSKKFLKIMFSYNNKELIINETVPNRFSPKSPDKAHLNLHINSLELGDSAVYFCASSLREDNQPQHFGDGTRLSIL.

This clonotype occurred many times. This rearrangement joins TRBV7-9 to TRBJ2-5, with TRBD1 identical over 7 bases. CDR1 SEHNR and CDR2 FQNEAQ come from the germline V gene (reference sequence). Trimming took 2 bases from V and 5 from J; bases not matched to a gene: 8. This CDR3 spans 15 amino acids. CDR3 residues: CASSLTRQGPETQYF. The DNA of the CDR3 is TGTGCCAGCAGCTTAACCCGACAGGGACCGGAGACCCAGTACTTC. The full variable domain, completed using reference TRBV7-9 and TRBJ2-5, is DTGVSQNPRHKITKRGQNVTFRCDPISEHNRLYWYRQTLGQGPEFLTYFQNEAQLEKSRLLSDRFSAERPKGSFSTLEIQRTEQGDSAMYLCASSLTRQGPETQYFGPGTRLLVL.

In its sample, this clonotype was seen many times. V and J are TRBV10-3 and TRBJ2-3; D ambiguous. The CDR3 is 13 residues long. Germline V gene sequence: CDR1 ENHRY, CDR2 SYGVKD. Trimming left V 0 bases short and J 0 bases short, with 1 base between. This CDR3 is CAISESSTDTQYF. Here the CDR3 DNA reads TGTGCCATCAGTGAGTCGAGCACAGATACGCAGTATTTT.

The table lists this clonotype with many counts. CDR3 loop: CASSQRDRDIQYF. Written as DNA, the CDR3 is TGCGCCAGCAGCCAACGGGACAGGGACATTCAGTACTTC. The genes are TRBV4-1 and TRBJ2-4, with 9 bases matching TRBD1. CDR3 length equals 13 residues. Germline loops: CDR1 MGHRA, CDR2 YSYEKL. V dropped 2 bases and J dropped 8; count of bases not matched to a gene: 1.

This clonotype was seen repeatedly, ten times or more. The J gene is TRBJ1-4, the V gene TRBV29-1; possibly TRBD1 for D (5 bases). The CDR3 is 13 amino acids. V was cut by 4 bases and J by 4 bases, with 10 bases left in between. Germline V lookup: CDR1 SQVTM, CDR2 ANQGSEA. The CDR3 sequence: CSVAGAGNEKLFF. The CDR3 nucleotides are TGCAGCGTTGCCGGGGCGGGTAATGAAAAACTGTTTTTT.

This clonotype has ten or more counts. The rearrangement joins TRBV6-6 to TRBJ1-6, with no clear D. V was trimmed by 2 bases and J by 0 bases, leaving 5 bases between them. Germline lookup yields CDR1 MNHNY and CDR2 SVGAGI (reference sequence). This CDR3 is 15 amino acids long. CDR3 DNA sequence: TGTGCCAGCAGTTACGAAAGCTCCTATAATTCACCCCTCCACTTT. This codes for CASSYESSYNSPLHF.

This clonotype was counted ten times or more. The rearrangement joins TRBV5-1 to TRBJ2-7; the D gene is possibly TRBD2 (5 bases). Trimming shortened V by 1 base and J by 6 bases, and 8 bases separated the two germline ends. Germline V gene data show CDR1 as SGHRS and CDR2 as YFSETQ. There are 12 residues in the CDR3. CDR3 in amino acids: CASSLNRGEQYF. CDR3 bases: TGCGCCAGCAGCTTGAACCGGGGCGAGCAGTACTTC.

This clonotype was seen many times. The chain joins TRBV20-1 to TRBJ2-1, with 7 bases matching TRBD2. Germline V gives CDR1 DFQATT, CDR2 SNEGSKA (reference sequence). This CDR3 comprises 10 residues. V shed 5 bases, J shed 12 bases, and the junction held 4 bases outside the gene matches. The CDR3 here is CSAWGRGQFF. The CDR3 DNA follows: TGCAGTGCTTGGGGGAGGGGGCAGTTCTTC.

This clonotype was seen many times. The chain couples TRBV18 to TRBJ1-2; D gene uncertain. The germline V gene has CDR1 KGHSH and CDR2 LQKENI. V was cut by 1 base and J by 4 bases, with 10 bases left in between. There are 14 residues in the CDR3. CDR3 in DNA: TGTGCCAGCTCACCACGAGTTACCGGCTATGGCTACACCTTC. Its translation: CASSPRVTGYGYTF.

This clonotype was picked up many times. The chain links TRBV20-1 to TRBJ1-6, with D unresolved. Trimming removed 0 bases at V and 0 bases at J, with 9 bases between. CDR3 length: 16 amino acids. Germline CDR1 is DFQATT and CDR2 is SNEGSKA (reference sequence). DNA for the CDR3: TGCAGTGCTAGAGATCCGGGGATCTCCTATAATTCACCCCTCCACTTT. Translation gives CSARDPGISYNSPLHF.

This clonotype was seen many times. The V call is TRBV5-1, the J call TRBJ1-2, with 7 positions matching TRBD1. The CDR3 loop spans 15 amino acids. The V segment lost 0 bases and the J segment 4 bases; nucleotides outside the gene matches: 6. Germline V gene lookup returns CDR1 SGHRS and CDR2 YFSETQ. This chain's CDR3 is CASSLALDRTYGYTF. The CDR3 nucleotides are TGCGCCAGCAGCTTGGCCTTGGACAGGACCTATGGCTACACCTTC.